Reported below is one T cell receptor (beta chain). The sample belongs to a study of OX40 agonist ivuxolimab in advanced cancers. Study-wide context: Three dose-escalation patients had partial responses: one with hepatocellular carcinoma and two with cutaneous melanoma.

The J segment lost 3 bases and the V segment lost 2 bases, leaving 6 bases of the junction unmatched. The CDR3 is made up of 15 amino acids. The V gene's germline CDR1 is SNHLY and CDR2 FYNNEI. Profiled with immunoSEQ multiplex PCR; TCRdb holds only in-frame clones, not every one. The table shows roughly 23,000 clones, with about 88% occurring only once. Systemic immunosuppression or a history of autoimmune disease excluded patients. This rearrangement joins TRBV2 to TRBJ2-7, with 8 bases aligning to TRBD1. Sequenced material: CD4+ or CD8+ T cells sorted from blood, taken in a trial of the OX40 agonist ivuxolimab. This TCR derives from an adult with an advanced solid tumor such as melanoma, head and neck, liver or kidney cancer. CDR3 protein: CASSESGTGNYEQYF. Here the CDR3 DNA reads TGTGCCAGCAGTGAATCAGGGACAGGTAACTACGAGCAGTACTTC.